This TCR beta chain was recorded in a study of regulatory T cells in long-lasting Graves disease. Study context: Persistence in Graves' disease required over 5 years of antithyroid drugs plus positive TSH receptor antibodies. Points from the study as a whole: Favoring TRBV28, TRBJ1-2 and TRBJ2-5 was a feature seen in persistent disease.

Germline CDR1 and CDR2: KGHDR and SFDVKD. CDR3 length: 13 residues. Time point given: persistent/refractory GD, antithyroid drugs over 5 years with positive TRAb. Isolated PBMC RNA provided the starting material for the TCR library. This clonotype has more than one count but fewer than ten. Its specificity is not known. The junction does not match germline at one end; this may be a read error. Libraries of TCR beta came from iRepertoire HTBI primers plus Arm-PCR of CDR3 regions. TCRdb analysed the multiplex PCR reads with MiXCR anew, one entry per CDR3 protein. The repertoire holds a few hundred thousand distinct CDR3 sequences, with 22% as singletons.

The receptor was derived from a female donor with Graves disease. This sequence joins TRBV24-1 and TRBJ2-7; a weak D match, TRBD1 (6 bases). Sequences were derived from peripheral blood mononuclear cells (PBMCs), sampled when the disease was refractory, from a patient treated with antithyroid drugs. Here the CDR3 reads CAISQDSVGEQYF. CDR3 in DNA: TGTGCCATCAGTCAGGACAGCGTTGGGGAGCAGTACTTC.